Listed below are T cell receptor beta chains from one sample, sequenced in a study of T-cell reconstitution after alpha-beta-depleted transplantation in children. TCRdb reanalysed the PCR reads using MiXCR and keeps one entry per CDR3 protein. The table shows 130,000 to 150,000 distinct CDR3 sequences, with 8% to 10% occurring only once. This material consisted of PBMCs, mostly from graft donor cells, taken 180 days after TCRalphabeta/CD19-depleted stem cell transplant. The origin of the receptors is a female patient younger than 10 who had a stem cell transplant for congenital amegakaryocytic thrombocytopenia, so the T cells may come from the graft donor. The CDR3 runs from the conserved cysteine through the conserved F or W. The order of the fields is V gene, CDR3 protein.

TRBV29-1	CSVRGQSYEQYF
TRBV12-3/TRBV12-4	CASSFGDSPLHF
TRBV5-6	CASSSPGRRSSYNEQFF
TRBV11-2	CASSHSSGRALETQYF
TRBV18	CASSQADRTYNEQFF
TRBV9	CASSGWQVVAMNTEAFF
TRBV20-1	CSASRDSSPNQPQHF
TRBV20-1	CSARMVGPDTQYF
TRBV7-9	CASSLFDDTDTQYF
TRBV5-1	CASSNTPGQGAGELFF
TRBV28	CASSLSPFLGEKLFF
TRBV7-9	CASSTPSRSLETQYF
TRBV20-1	CSAVIPTGEGFAGTEAFF
TRBV5-1	CASSPGTGLDTQYF
TRBV20-1	CSARDSGQGNEKLFF
TRBV10-3	CAITNDRNYGYTF
TRBV10-2	CASSEITDTQYF
TRBV5-8	CASSRARTGPTEAFF
TRBV28	CASRSDRVTEAFF
TRBV19	CASSTRDRPYEQYF
TRBV7-9	CASSLMTASGAFF
TRBV30	CAWSVRAGRIGELFF
TRBV21-1	CASSKKEGLAGPHNSYEQYF
TRBV28	CASSFFDPGRRDRAYEQYF
TRBV7-2	CASSLDHGVQPQHF
TRBV20-1	CSAGTLSYGYTF
TRBV20-1	CSARGGGTSGGYNEQFF
TRBV24-1	CATSESSGGKYNEQFF
TRBV19	CASSIDPGGSQPQHF
TRBV4-2	CASSQKDSYTQYF
TRBV2	CASTRAGGSNEQFF
TRBV6-1	CASCRGGPSPLHF
TRBV9	CASSVVVTGEQYF
TRBV5-6	CASSLSSPQETQYF
TRBV25-1	CASRGIRSYGYTF
TRBV5-1	CASSLSGWNTEAFF
TRBV9	CASSAGMTQDTQYF
TRBV7-9	CASSFNGPHILYEQYF
TRBV10-3	CAVESPGLNTGELFF
TRBV6-2/TRBV6-3	CASSQSMSYNEQFF
TRBV28	CASSWNTGGTNYEQYF